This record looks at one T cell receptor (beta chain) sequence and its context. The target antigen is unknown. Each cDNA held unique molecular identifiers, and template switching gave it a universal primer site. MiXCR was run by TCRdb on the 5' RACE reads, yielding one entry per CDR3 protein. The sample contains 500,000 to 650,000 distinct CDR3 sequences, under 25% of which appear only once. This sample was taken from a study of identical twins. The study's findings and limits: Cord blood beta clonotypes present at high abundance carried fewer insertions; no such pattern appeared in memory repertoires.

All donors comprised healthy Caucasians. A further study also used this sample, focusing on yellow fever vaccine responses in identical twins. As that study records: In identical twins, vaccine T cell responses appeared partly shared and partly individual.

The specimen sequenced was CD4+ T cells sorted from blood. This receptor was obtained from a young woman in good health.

CDR3 coding DNA: TGCAGTGCTAACCGGGACTCTCTATCCTACAATGAGCAGTTCTTC. Translating it yields CSANRDSLSYNEQFF. The chain links TRBV20-1 to TRBJ2-1; possibly TRBD2 for D (6 bases). Trimming stripped 4 bases from V and 1 base from J, with 14 bases between. Germline values: CDR1 DFQATT, CDR2 SNEGSKA (reference sequence). The CDR3 contains 15 residues.